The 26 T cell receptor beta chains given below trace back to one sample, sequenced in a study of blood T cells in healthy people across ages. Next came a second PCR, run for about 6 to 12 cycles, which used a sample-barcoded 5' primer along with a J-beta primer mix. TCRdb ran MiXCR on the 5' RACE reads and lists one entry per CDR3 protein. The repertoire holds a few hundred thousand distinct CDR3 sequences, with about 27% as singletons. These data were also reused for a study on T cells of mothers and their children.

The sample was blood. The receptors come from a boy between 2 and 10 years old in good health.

CDR3 bases: TGTGCCAGCAGGCAGGGGGTCTCGAACACCGGGGAGCTGTTTTTT. Its protein product is CASRQGVSNTGELFF. The gene calls are TRBV27 and TRBJ2-2; 7 positions match TRBD1. This CDR3 has 15 residues. J was trimmed by 0 bases and V by 6 bases; bases with no gene match: 4. Germline V lookup: CDR1 MNHEY, CDR2 SMNVEV (reference sequence).

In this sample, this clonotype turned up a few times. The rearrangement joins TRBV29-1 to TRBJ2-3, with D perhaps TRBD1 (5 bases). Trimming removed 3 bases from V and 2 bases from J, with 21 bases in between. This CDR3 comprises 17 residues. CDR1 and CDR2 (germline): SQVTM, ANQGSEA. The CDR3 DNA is TGCAGCGTTGACAATCTAGGACAACCGACCTTCACAGATACGCAGTATTTT. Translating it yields CSVDNLGQPTFTDTQYF.

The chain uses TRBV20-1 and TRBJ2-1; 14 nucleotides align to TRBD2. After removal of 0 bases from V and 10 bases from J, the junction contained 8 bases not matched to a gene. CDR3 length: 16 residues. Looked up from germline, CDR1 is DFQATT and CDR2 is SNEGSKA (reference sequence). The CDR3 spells CSARDRLAGGYGEQFF. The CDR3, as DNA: TGCAGTGCTAGAGACCGACTAGCGGGGGGGTATGGCGAGCAGTTCTTC.

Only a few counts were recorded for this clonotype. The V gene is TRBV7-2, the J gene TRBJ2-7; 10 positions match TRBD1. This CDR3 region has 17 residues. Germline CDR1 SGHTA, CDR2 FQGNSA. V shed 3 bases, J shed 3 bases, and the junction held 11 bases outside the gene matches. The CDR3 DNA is TGTGCCAGCAGCTTCAGGGACAGGGGAGGGAGTAACTACGAGCAGTACTTC. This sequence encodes CASSFRDRGGSNYEQYF.

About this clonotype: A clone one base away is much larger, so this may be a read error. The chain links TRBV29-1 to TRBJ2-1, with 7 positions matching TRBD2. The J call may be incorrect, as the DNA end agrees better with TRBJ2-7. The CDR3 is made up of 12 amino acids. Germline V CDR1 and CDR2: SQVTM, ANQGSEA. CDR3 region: CSVEVRDYGQYF. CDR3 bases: TGCAGCGTTGAAGTGCGGGACTACGGGCAGTACTTC.

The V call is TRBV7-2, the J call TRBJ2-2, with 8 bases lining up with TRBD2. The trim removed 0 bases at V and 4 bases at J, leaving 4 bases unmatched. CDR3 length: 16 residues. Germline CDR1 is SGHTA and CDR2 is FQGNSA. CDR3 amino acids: CASSLAGAGGTGELFF. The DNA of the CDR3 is TGTGCCAGCAGCTTAGCCGGCGCGGGAGGCACCGGGGAGCTGTTTTTT.

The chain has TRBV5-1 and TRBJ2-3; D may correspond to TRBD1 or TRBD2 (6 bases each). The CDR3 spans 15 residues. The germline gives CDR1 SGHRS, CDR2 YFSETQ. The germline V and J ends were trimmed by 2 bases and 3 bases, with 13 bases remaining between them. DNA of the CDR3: TGCGCCAGCAGCTTACAGGGTGGAGGGACAGATACGCAGTATTTT. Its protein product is CASSLQGGGTDTQYF.

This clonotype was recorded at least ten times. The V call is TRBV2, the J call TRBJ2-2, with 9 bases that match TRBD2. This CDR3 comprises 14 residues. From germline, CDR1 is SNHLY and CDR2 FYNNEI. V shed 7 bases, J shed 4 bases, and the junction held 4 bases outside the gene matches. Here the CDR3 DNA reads TGTGCCAGCACGCGGGAGGGATCCACCGGGGAGCTGTTTTTT. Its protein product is CASTREGSTGELFF.

Here the CDR3 DNA reads TGTGCCAGCAGCCACGCCGGGACAGGGGGTAATCAGCCCCAGCATTTT. It yields the protein CASSHAGTGGNQPQHF. The chain is built from TRBV3-1 and TRBJ1-5, with 11 bases that match TRBD1. V lost 3 bases and J lost 4; bases outside the gene matches: 5. The CDR3 contains 16 residues. Germline lookup yields CDR1 LGHDT and CDR2 YNNKEL (reference sequence).

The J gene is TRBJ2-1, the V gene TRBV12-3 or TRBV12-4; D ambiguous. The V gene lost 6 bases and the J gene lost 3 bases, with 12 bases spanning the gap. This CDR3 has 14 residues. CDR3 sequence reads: CASRGRPVYNEQFF. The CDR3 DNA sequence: TGTGCCAGCAGAGGACGGCCTGTCTACAATGAGCAGTTCTTC.

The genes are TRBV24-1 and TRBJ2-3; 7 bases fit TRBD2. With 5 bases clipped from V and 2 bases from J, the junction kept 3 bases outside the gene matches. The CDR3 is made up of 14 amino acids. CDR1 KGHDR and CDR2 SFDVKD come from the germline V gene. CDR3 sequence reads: CATSVTSVTDTQYF. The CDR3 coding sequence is TGTGCCACCAGTGTAACTAGCGTCACAGATACGCAGTATTTT.

CDR3 DNA: TGTGCCATCAGTGAGTCTAGCGGGAGGGGCACAGATACGCAGTATTTT. This encodes CAISESSGRGTDTQYF. The chain combines TRBV10-3 with TRBJ2-3; 11 bases are shared with TRBD2. This CDR3 is built from 16 residues. Germline assignment: CDR1 ENHRY and CDR2 SYGVKD. V lost 0 bases to trimming and J lost 1 base; unmatched junction nucleotides: 0.

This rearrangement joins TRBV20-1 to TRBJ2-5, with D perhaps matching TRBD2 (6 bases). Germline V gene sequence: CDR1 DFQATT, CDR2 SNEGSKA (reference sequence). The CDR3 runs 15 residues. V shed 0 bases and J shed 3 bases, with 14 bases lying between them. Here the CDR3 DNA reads TGCAGTGCTAGAGACCGGCGTAGGACTAAAGAGACCCAGTACTTC. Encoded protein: CSARDRRRTKETQYF.

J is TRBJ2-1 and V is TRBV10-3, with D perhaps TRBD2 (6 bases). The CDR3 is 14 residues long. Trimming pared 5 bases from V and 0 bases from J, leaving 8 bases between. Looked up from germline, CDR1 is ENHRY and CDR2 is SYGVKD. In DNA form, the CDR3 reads TGTGCCATCAGTCGCGGGGACTCCTACAATGAGCAGTTCTTC. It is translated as CAISRGDSYNEQFF.

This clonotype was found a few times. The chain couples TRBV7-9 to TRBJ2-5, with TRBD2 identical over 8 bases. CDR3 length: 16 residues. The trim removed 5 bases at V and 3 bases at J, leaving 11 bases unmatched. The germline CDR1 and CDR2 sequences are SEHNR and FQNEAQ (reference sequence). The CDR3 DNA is TGTGCCAGCAGCCCCCCCCAGCGGGGGACTGAAGAGACCCAGTACTTC. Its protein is CASSPPQRGTEETQYF.

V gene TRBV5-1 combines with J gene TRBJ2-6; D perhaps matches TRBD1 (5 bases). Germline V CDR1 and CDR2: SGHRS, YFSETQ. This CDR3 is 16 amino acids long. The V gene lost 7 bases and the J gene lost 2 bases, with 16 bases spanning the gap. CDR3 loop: CASRTPGKAGANVLTF. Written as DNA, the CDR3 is TGCGCCAGCCGTACGCCAGGGAAGGCTGGGGCCAACGTCCTGACTTTC.

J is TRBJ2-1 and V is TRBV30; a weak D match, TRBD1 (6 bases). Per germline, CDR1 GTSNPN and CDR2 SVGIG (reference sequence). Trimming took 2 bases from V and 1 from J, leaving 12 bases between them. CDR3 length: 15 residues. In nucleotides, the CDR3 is TGTGCCTGGAGTCCTACAGGGATTTCCTACAATGAGCAGTTCTTC. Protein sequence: CAWSPTGISYNEQFF.

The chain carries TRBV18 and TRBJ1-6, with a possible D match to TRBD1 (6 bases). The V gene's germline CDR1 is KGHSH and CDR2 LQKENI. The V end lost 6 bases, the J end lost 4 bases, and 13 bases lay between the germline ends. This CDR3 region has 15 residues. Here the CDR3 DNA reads TGTGCCAGCTCGGACAGTGAGACTTATAATTCACCCCTCCACTTT. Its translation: CASSDSETYNSPLHF.

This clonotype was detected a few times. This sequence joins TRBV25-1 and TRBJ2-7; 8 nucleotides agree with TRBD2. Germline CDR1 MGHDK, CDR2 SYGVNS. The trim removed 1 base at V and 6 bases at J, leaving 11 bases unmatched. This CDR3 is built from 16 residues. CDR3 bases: TGTGCCAGCAGTGAATCAGGTTTAGCGGGGCTGGCCGAGCAGTACTTC. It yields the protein CASSESGLAGLAEQYF.

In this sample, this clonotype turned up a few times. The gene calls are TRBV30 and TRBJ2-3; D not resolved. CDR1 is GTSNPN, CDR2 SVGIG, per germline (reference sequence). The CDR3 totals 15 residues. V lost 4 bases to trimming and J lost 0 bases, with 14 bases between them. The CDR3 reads CAWNSRLPSTDTQYF. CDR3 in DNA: TGTGCCTGGAACTCGCGCCTCCCGAGCACAGATACGCAGTATTTT.

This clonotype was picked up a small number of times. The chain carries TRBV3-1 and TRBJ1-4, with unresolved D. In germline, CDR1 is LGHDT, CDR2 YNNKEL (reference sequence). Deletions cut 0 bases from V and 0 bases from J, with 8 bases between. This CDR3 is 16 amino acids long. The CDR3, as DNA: TGTGCCAGCAGCCAAGATACCGGTACAACTAATGAAAAACTGTTTTTT. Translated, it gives CASSQDTGTTNEKLFF.

This chain's CDR3 is CASSPETGSSYNEQFF. The CDR3 bases are TGTGCCAGCAGTCCCGAGACAGGGAGCTCCTACAATGAGCAGTTCTTC. This chain links TRBV12-3 or TRBV12-4 with TRBJ2-1; 7 bases are a match to TRBD1. The V and J ends lost 5 bases and 0 bases, in that order; junction bases with no gene match: 7. The CDR3 sequence is 16 residues long.

Here the CDR3 DNA reads TGTGCCAGCAGCTTCTCTCGCAGGGTGCAGGGAGATACGCAGTATTTT. Translation gives CASSFSRRVQGDTQYF. The chain uses TRBV7-9 and TRBJ2-3; D may be TRBD1 (5 bases). With 3 bases removed from V and 5 bases from J, the gap between germline ends came to 18 bases. Per germline, CDR1 SEHNR and CDR2 FQNEAQ (reference sequence). The CDR3 spans 16 residues.

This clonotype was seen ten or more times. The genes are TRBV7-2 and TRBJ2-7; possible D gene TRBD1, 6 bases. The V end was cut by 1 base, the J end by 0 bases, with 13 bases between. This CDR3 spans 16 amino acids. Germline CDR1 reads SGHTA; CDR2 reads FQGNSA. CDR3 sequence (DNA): TGTGCCAGCAGCTTAGGGGCCATGGGGGCCTCCTACGAGCAGTACTTC. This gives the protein CASSLGAMGASYEQYF.

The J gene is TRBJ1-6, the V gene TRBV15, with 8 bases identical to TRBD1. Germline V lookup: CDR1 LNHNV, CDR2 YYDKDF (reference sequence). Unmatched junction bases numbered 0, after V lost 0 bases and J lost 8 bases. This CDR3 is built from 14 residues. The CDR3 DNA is TGTGCCACCAGCAGAGAACAGGGGGATTCACCCCTCCACTTT. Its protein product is CATSREQGDSPLHF.

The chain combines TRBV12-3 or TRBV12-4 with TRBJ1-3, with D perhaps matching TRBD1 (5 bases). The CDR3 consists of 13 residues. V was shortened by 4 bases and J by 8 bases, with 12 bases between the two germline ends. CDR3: CASSYTGLHTIYF. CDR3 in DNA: TGTGCCAGCAGTTACACAGGCCTCCACACCATATATTTT.